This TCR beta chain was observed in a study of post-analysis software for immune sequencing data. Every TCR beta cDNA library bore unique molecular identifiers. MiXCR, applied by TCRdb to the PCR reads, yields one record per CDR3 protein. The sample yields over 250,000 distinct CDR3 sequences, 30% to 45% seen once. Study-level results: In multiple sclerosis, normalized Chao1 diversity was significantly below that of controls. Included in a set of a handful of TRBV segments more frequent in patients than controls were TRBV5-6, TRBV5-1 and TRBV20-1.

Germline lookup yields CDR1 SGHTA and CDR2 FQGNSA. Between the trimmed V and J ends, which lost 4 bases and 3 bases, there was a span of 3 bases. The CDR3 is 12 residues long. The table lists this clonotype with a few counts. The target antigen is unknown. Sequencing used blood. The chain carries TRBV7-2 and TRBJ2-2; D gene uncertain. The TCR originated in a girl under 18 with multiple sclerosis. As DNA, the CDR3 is TGTGCCAGCAGCTCGTACACCGGGGAGCTGTTTTTT. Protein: CASSSYTGELFF.